What follows are 4 T cell receptor beta chains derived from one specimen sequenced in a study of blood T cell repertoires in COVID-19. The protocol was immunoSEQ multiplex PCR, while the TCRdb copy is restricted to in-frame clones and leaves out a portion. The sample carries 410,000 or so clones, about 88% recorded once. The sample taken for sequencing was peripheral blood. Receptor source: a woman aged 40 to 50 with COVID-19, enrolled during active disease.

The rearrangement joins TRBV7-9 to TRBJ2-3; TRBD2 matches 12 bases. The germline CDR1 and CDR2 sequences are SEHNR and FQNEAQ (reference sequence). With 4 bases clipped from V and 3 bases from J, the junction kept 2 bases outside the gene matches. The CDR3 has 15 amino acids. The CDR3 here is CASSSTSGRTDTQYF. The CDR3 coding sequence is TGTGCCAGCAGCTCGACTAGCGGGAGAACAGATACGCAGTATTTT.

J is TRBJ1-2 and V is TRBV9; D might be TRBD1 (5 bases). Per germline, CDR1 SGDLS and CDR2 YYNGEE. The CDR3 is 14 residues long. The V and J ends lost 3 bases and 4 bases respectively, with 13 bases between them. CDR3 in amino acids: CASSASTGGYGYTF. CDR3 sequence (DNA): TGTGCCAGCAGCGCCAGTACGGGGGGCTATGGCTACACCTTC. Full variable domain (rest looked up from reference TRBV9 and TRBJ1-2): DSGVTQTPKHLITATGQRVTLRCSPRSGDLSVYWYQQSLDQGLQFLIQYYNGEERAKGNILERFSAQQFPDLHSELNLSSLELGDSALYFCASSASTGGYGYTFGSGTRLTVV.

The CDR3 protein is CASSLSSLNGLVPVSGELFF. In DNA, the CDR3 is TGTGCCAGCAGCCTATCCTCCTTAAACGGACTAGTCCCAGTTTCCGGGGAGCTGTTTTTT. The V gene is TRBV28, the J gene TRBJ2-2; 7 bases match TRBD2. Germline V lookup: CDR1 MDHEN, CDR2 SYDVKM. The CDR3 totals 20 residues. The V and J ends lost 6 bases and 6 bases, in that order; junction bases with no gene match: 25. The whole variable domain, remainder taken from reference TRBV28 and TRBJ2-2, is DVKVTQSSRYLVKRTGEKVFLECVQDMDHENMFWYRQDPGLGLRLIYFSYDVKMKEKGDIPEGYSVSREKKERFSLILESASTNQTSMYLCASSLSSLNGLVPVSGELFFGEGSRLTVL.

CDR3 DNA: TGTGCCAGCTGCTGGACTGGGGAGTATGGCTACACCTTC. Its protein is CASCWTGEYGYTF. The rearrangement links TRBV28 to TRBJ1-2; D is unclear. The CDR3 has 13 residues. Germline V CDR1 and CDR2: MDHEN, SYDVKM. V was cut by 8 bases and J by 5 bases, with 15 bases left in between.